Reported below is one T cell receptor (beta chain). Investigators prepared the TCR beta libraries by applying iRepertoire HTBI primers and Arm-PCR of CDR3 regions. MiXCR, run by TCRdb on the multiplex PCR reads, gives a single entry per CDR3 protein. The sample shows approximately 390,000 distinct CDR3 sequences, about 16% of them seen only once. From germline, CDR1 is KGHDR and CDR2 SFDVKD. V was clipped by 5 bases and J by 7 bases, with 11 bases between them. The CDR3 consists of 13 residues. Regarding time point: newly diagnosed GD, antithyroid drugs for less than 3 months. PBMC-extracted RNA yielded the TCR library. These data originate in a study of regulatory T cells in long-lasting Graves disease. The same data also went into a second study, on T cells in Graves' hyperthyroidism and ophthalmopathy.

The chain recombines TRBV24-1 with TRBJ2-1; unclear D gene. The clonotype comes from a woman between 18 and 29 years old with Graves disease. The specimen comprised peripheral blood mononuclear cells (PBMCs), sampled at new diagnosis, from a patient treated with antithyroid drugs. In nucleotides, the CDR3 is TGTGCCACCAGTGGGTTAGACACGAATGAGCAGTTCTTC. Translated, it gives CATSGLDTNEQFF.